A single T cell receptor beta chain is shown here with its context. This record comes from a study of cytomegalovirus exposure and HLA in healthy donors. The primer mix had 60 Vbeta and 13 Jbeta primers. Produced via immunoSEQ multiplex PCR; TCRdb's table is partial and in-frame only. Of 150,000 to 200,000 clones in the sample, approximately 80% were seen once. Germline CDR1 reads SEHNR; CDR2 reads FQNEAQ (reference sequence). The trim removed 2 bases at V and 3 bases at J, leaving 7 bases unmatched. The CDR3 consists of 16 residues. The sequenced sample consisted of PBMCs. The TCR originated in a woman in her twenties or thirties in good health and CMV-seropositive. V is TRBV7-9 and J is TRBJ1-3, with TRBD1 matching over 7 bases. CDR3 bases: TGTGCCAGCAGCTTAATAGGGGGCGTCGGTGGAAACACCATATATTTT. Its protein product is CASSLIGGVGGNTIYF.